This T cell receptor beta chain was sequenced for a study of T cell responses to AZD1222 COVID-19 vaccine. V was pared by 6 bases and J by 0 bases, with 10 bases between. The germline V gene encodes CDR1 MNHEY and CDR2 SMNVEV (reference sequence). The CDR3 spans 14 residues. Comment on this clone: Antigen specificity is unknown.

Using immunoSEQ multiplex PCR, the repertoire was profiled, and TCRdb retains in-frame clones only, with some absent. The data show 150,000 to 200,000 clones, around nine tenths seen once. Study-wide results and caveats: Scientists sampled the repertoires only once the peak T cell response had passed. Most donors were white British and more were female, and clonal diversity was possibly underestimated. An increase in Spike-specific TCR breadth and depth was observed after two AZD1222 doses. Among spike-specific TCRs, nearly half reportedly target unmutated variant regions.

This chain uses TRBV27 with TRBJ2-3; unclear D gene. The receptor was derived from an adult in good health. The sequenced sample was peripheral blood, obtained on day 0 of AZD1222 vaccination. The CDR3 DNA reads TGTGCCAGCAGCCCATCGGTCAGCACAGATACGCAGTATTTT. Encoded protein: CASSPSVSTDTQYF.